Listed here are 31 T cell receptor beta chains from one sample, sequenced in a study of CD8 T cells in Susac syndrome. Random hexamers were used to reverse transcribe about 0.5 to 1 ug of RNA. TCRdb re-called the immunoSEQ multiplex PCR reads with MiXCR, one entry per CDR3 protein. Of 150,000 to 200,000 distinct CDR3 sequences in the sample, about 94% were seen once. The sequencing input was CD4+ T cells from PBMCs. These TCRs come from a human donor with multiple sclerosis.

This clonotype was recorded once. The chain is built from TRBV4-2 and TRBJ2-2, with a possible D match to TRBD2 (6 bases). Between the trimmed V and J ends, which lost 0 bases and 6 bases, there was a span of 14 bases. The CDR3 sequence is 16 residues long. CDR1 LGHNA and CDR2 YNFKEQ come from the germline V gene. CDR3 coding DNA: TGTGCCAGCAGCCAAGAGAGCCACGGGGGTTCCGGGGAGCTGTTTTTT. It encodes CASSQESHGGSGELFF.

The genes are TRBV3-1 and TRBJ1-1; no firm D call. The CDR3 is 13 residues long. Germline V gene sequence: CDR1 LGHDT, CDR2 YNNKEL (reference sequence). Trimming stripped 3 bases from V and 0 bases from J, with 5 bases between. CDR3 sequence reads: CASSHGVNTEAFF. Here the CDR3 DNA reads TGTGCCAGCAGCCACGGGGTGAACACTGAAGCTTTCTTT.

The chain combines TRBV20-1 with TRBJ2-5; D possibly corresponds to TRBD2 (6 bases). V dropped 0 bases and J dropped 0 bases, with 17 bases sitting between them. Germline CDR1 DFQATT, CDR2 SNEGSKA (reference sequence). The CDR3 consists of 17 residues. Written as DNA, the CDR3 is TGCAGTGCTAGAGAGGTTCGGGGGTCCCTGTACCAAGAGACCCAGTACTTC. It specifies CSAREVRGSLYQETQYF.

The V call is TRBV28, the J call TRBJ1-5, with a weak D call TRBD1 (6 bases). Trimming removed 3 bases at V and 5 bases at J, with 11 bases between. The CDR3 is made up of 14 amino acids. CDR1 is MDHEN, CDR2 SYDVKM, per germline. This CDR3 is CASSLTGPHQPQHF. Written as DNA, the CDR3 is TGTGCCAGCAGTTTGACAGGTCCTCATCAGCCCCAGCATTTT.

The chain employs TRBV28 and TRBJ2-6, with 12 nucleotides matching TRBD1. V gave up 5 bases and J gave up 1 base; unmatched junction bases: 12. This CDR3 has 20 residues. The germline CDR1 and CDR2 sequences are MDHEN and SYDVKM. CDR3 sequence: CASSLNLSGQGASGANVLTF. For the CDR3, the DNA is TGTGCCAGCAGTCTAAATCTCTCGGGACAGGGGGCGTCTGGGGCCAACGTCCTGACTTTC.

The chain is built from TRBV27 and TRBJ2-7, with TRBD2 identical over 10 bases. There are 16 residues in the CDR3. Germline CDR1 and CDR2: MNHEY and SMNVEV (reference sequence). V lost 4 bases and J lost 7; bases outside the gene matches: 13. CDR3 protein: CASSSGGAGGPREQYF. CDR3 in DNA: TGTGCCAGCAGTTCCGGGGGAGCGGGAGGGCCCCGGGAGCAGTACTTC.

This chain joins TRBV19 and TRBJ2-2; D is unclear. Germline lookup yields CDR1 LNHDA and CDR2 SQIVND (reference sequence). V lost 3 bases and J 7 bases, leaving 9 bases between the germline ends. The CDR3 extends over 13 amino acids. The CDR3 region has the DNA TGTGCCAGTAGTATGGGGAAAGGCGGGGAGCTGTTTTTT. It is translated as CASSMGKGGELFF.

The count of this clonotype is one. The V and J genes are TRBV12-3 or TRBV12-4 and TRBJ2-3; TRBD2 matches at 7 bases. The length of the CDR3 is 16 residues. The junction had 9 bases not matched to a gene; V was cut back by 4 bases and J by 2 bases. The CDR3 coding sequence is TGTGCCAGCAGTTCACCCCCGGGACTAAACACAGATACGCAGTATTTT. Protein product: CASSSPPGLNTDTQYF.

The chain carries TRBV28 and TRBJ1-5; no clear D gene. Germline V gene data show CDR1 as MDHEN and CDR2 as SYDVKM. V was trimmed by 7 bases and J by 0 bases, leaving 13 bases between them. This CDR3 contains 15 residues. In DNA, the CDR3 is TGTGCCAGCAACACCGGGGTGAATAGCAATCAGCCCCAGCATTTT. Translation: CASNTGVNSNQPQHF.

The chain couples TRBV29-1 to TRBJ2-5, with 10 bases matching TRBD2. CDR1 and CDR2 (germline): SQVTM, ANQGSEA. With V trimmed by 5 bases and J by 2 bases, 8 bases remained unmatched. CDR3 size: 15 residues. CDR3 in DNA: TGCAGCGTTCGACTAGCGGGTCGAGGGCAAGAGACCCAGTACTTC. Translation gives CSVRLAGRGQETQYF.

The V and J genes are TRBV27 and TRBJ1-5; tentative D call: TRBD1 (6 bases). Trimming stripped 2 bases from V and 5 bases from J, with 10 bases between. Germline assignment: CDR1 MNHEY and CDR2 SMNVEV (reference sequence). The CDR3 is made up of 14 amino acids. CDR3 amino acids: CASSLQGSHQPQHF. In DNA form, the CDR3 reads TGTGCCAGCAGTTTACAGGGGTCTCATCAGCCCCAGCATTTT.

The gene calls are TRBV12-3 or TRBV12-4 and TRBJ2-5, with D perhaps TRBD2 (6 bases). This CDR3 has 15 residues. V lost 5 bases and J lost 4, with 17 bases in between. The CDR3 nucleotides read TGTGCCAGCAGTCCCCTCGGCGGGGAAGGAGAGACCCAGTACTTC. It encodes CASSPLGGEGETQYF.

The V and J genes are TRBV12-3 or TRBV12-4 and TRBJ2-2; D is unclear. V was trimmed by 2 bases and J by 4 bases, leaving 8 bases between them. This CDR3 region has 14 residues. CDR3 residues: CASSLIFTTGELFF. In DNA, the CDR3 is TGTGCCAGCAGTTTAATTTTTACCACCGGGGAGCTGTTTTTT.

The genes are TRBV5-6 and TRBJ2-7; 13 bases map to TRBD2. The V segment lost 5 bases and the J segment 3 bases; nucleotides outside the gene matches: 2. The CDR3 has 14 residues. Germline CDR1 is SGHDT and CDR2 is YYEEEE. CDR3 loop: CASRTSGRSYEQYF. In DNA form, the CDR3 reads TGTGCCAGCAGGACTAGCGGGAGGAGCTACGAGCAGTACTTC.

The rearrangement links TRBV20-1 to TRBJ2-1, with TRBD2 identical over 7 bases. CDR1 and CDR2 from the germline V gene are DFQATT and SNEGSKA (reference sequence). CDR3 length: 11 residues. The V gene end was trimmed by 3 bases and the J gene end by 9 bases; junction bases not matched to a gene: 2. The CDR3 loop is CSASGEGEQFF. The CDR3 coding sequence is TGCAGTGCTAGCGGGGAGGGTGAGCAGTTCTTC.

This chain uses TRBV3-1 with TRBJ2-7, with 8 positions matching TRBD2. This CDR3 is 15 amino acids long. Trimming removed 4 bases from V and 3 bases from J; junction bases left unmatched: 8. Germline loops: CDR1 LGHDT, CDR2 YNNKEL (reference sequence). CDR3 in amino acids: CASSLQSGGIYEQYF. CDR3 DNA: TGTGCCAGCAGCCTCCAATCGGGGGGGATCTACGAGCAGTACTTC.

With respect to this clonotype: One end of the junction is discordant with germline, which a read error may explain. This chain uses TRBV3-1 with TRBJ2-5; D gene ambiguous. Germline CDR1 reads LGHDT; CDR2 reads YNNKEL (reference sequence). There are 13 residues in the CDR3. The CDR3 loop reads CASSQSRREAQYF. For the CDR3, the DNA is TGTGCCAGCAGCCAAAGTCGGCGAGAGGCCCAGTACTTC.

The DNA for the CDR3 is TGTGCCACCACCTCGGGACAGGGTACGGGAACCCAGTACTTC. Amino acid sequence: CATTSGQGTGTQYF. The V gene is TRBV15, the J gene TRBJ2-5; 9 bases are a match to TRBD1. The CDR3 runs 14 residues. V shed 7 bases and J 8 bases; nucleotides not matched to a gene: 11. CDR1 is LNHNV and CDR2 is YYDKDF in the germline V gene (reference sequence).

The chain carries TRBV18 and TRBJ2-5; D remains unclear. Germline V lookup: CDR1 KGHSH, CDR2 LQKENI. The germline V and J ends were trimmed by 2 bases and 5 bases, with 12 bases remaining between them. The CDR3 covers 14 residues. The CDR3 DNA is TGTGCCAGCTCACCAACCGAAGGAACTGAGACCCAGTACTTC. Translation: CASSPTEGTETQYF.

V usage is TRBV7-8 and J usage is TRBJ2-5; 8 nucleotides align to TRBD1. This CDR3 is 15 amino acids long. With 5 bases clipped from V and 5 bases from J, the junction kept 10 bases outside the gene matches. CDR1 SGHVS and CDR2 FQNEAQ come from the germline V gene. CDR3 sequence: CASSETDRESETQYF. CDR3 nucleotides: TGTGCCAGCAGCGAAACGGACAGGGAAAGCGAGACCCAGTACTTC.

This chain joins TRBV2 and TRBJ1-6, with D perhaps TRBD1 (5 bases). This CDR3 comprises 16 residues. The germline V gene encodes CDR1 SNHLY and CDR2 FYNNEI. The V gene lost 5 bases and the J gene lost 9 bases, with 20 bases spanning the gap. CDR3 in amino acids: CASSRDRAGRGSPLHF. The CDR3 DNA follows: TGTGCCAGCAGTAGGGACCGGGCCGGCCGGGGTTCACCCCTCCACTTT.

This clonotype has a single count. Here the CDR3 DNA reads TGCGCCAGCAGCCCCGACGGGGGAGCTAGGAATGAGCAGTTCTTC. Translation: CASSPDGGARNEQFF. The chain uses TRBV5-1 and TRBJ2-1, with a tentative D call TRBD2 (6 bases). Germline V gene lookup returns CDR1 SGHRS and CDR2 YFSETQ. V was clipped by 4 bases and J by 7 bases, with 18 bases between them. The length of the CDR3 is 15 residues. Full variable domain (outside the CDR3, taken from reference TRBV5-1 and TRBJ2-1): KAGVTQTPRYLIKTRGQQVTLSCSPISGHRSVSWYQQTPGQGLQFLFEYFSETQRNKGNFPGRFSGRQFSNSRSEMNVSTLELGDSALYLCASSPDGGARNEQFFGPGTRLTVL.

V and J are TRBV28 and TRBJ1-3; D not certain. The CDR3 spans 14 residues. CDR1 MDHEN and CDR2 SYDVKM come from the germline V gene. Trimming stripped 6 bases from V and 6 bases from J, with 15 bases between. CDR3 nucleotide sequence: TGTGCCAGCAGCTCCCCGGGAGATATAAACACCATATATTTT. Amino acid sequence: CASSSPGDINTIYF.

This sequence joins TRBV28 and TRBJ2-1; D is unresolved. Looked up from germline, CDR1 is MDHEN and CDR2 is SYDVKM. This CDR3 contains 13 residues. The V end lost 7 bases, the J end lost 5 bases, and 12 bases lay between the germline ends. The DNA of the CDR3 is TGTGCCAGCACTTCAACCCCCAACAATGAGCAGTTCTTC. Encoded protein: CASTSTPNNEQFF.

The V gene is TRBV18, the J gene TRBJ1-5; D ambiguous. Germline CDR1 KGHSH, CDR2 LQKENI. Trimming left V 6 bases short and J 1 base short, with 7 bases between. This CDR3 region has 13 residues. The CDR3 sequence: CASSEGSNQPQHF. The DNA of the CDR3 is TGTGCCAGCTCCGAAGGAAGCAATCAGCCCCAGCATTTT.

The chain carries TRBV28 and TRBJ1-3; D is undetermined. This CDR3 is 11 amino acids long. Per the germline V gene, CDR1 is MDHEN and CDR2 is SYDVKM. Trimming pared 7 bases from V and 6 bases from J, leaving 7 bases between. The CDR3 bases are TGTGCCAGCATATTGGCAAACACCATATATTTT. Protein: CASILANTIYF.

This clonotype was recorded once. This chain joins TRBV5-1 and TRBJ2-6; D gene uncertain. Trimming left V 6 bases short and J 0 bases short, with 16 bases between. Germline CDR1 is SGHRS and CDR2 is YFSETQ. The CDR3 runs to 17 residues. The CDR3 DNA reads TGCGCCAGCACCCTTTCACGGTTGAGCTCTGGGGCCAACGTCCTGACTTTC. The encoded protein is CASTLSRLSSGANVLTF.

The chain joins TRBV28 to TRBJ1-5; no clear D gene. Germline CDR1 and CDR2: MDHEN and SYDVKM. The V end lost 3 bases, the J end lost 3 bases, and 12 bases lay between the germline ends. The CDR3 has 15 residues. CDR3 amino acids: CASSLVGRFNQPQHF. DNA for the CDR3: TGTGCCAGCAGTTTGGTTGGGCGGTTCAATCAGCCCCAGCATTTT.

This clonotype was picked up one time. V usage is TRBV18 and J usage is TRBJ1-2; 7 nucleotides agree with TRBD1. V lost 4 bases, J lost 4 bases, and 9 bases stayed unmatched. Germline V gene data show CDR1 as KGHSH and CDR2 as LQKENI. This CDR3 is built from 15 residues. The chain's CDR3 is CASSLGTDGPYGYTF. DNA for the CDR3: TGTGCCAGCTCACTGGGGACAGACGGTCCCTATGGCTACACCTTC.

J is TRBJ2-2 and V is TRBV12-3 or TRBV12-4, with TRBD2 matching over 13 bases. CDR3 length: 17 amino acids. The trim removed 7 bases at V and 8 bases at J, leaving 13 bases unmatched. CDR3: CASTGTSGAPGAGELFF. CDR3 coding DNA: TGTGCCAGCACCGGGACTAGCGGGGCCCCGGGGGCGGGGGAGCTGTTTTTT.

The chain carries TRBV4-3 and TRBJ2-1; D is ambiguous. CDR3 length: 14 amino acids. Germline V lookup: CDR1 LGHNA, CDR2 YSLEER. Between the trimmed V and J ends, which lost 2 bases and 7 bases, there was a span of 12 bases. In nucleotides, the CDR3 is TGCGCCAGCAGCCAACAGCTAGGCTGGAATGAGCAGTTCTTC. Its translation: CASSQQLGWNEQFF.